This entry lists 9 T cell receptor beta chains sequenced from one sample in a study of spatial heterogeneity in lung cancer. Time point noted: sample taken at primary tumor resection. TCRdb ran MiXCR on the 5' RACE reads and lists one entry per CDR3 protein. The sample includes roughly 25,000 distinct CDR3 sequences, 5.5% to 7.5% of them seen just once. The sample here was PBMCs, taken at surgery. All receptors derive from a male donor with early-stage non-small cell lung cancer.

In its sample, this clonotype was seen many times. The gene calls are TRBV28 and TRBJ2-7; 7 positions agree with TRBD2. Germline V lookup: CDR1 MDHEN, CDR2 SYDVKM. The CDR3 has 13 amino acids. J gave up 2 bases and V 9 bases, and 7 bases lay outside the gene matches. This CDR3 reads CARHLGGTYEQYV. The DNA for the CDR3 is TGTGCCAGACACTTGGGAGGGACCTACGAGCAGTACGTC.

This clonotype has ten or more counts. The CDR3 DNA reads as TGTGCCAGCAGCCCCCCTACCAGGGATGAGCAGTTCTTC. It encodes CASSPPTRDEQFF. This sequence joins TRBV28 and TRBJ2-1; D perhaps matches TRBD1 (5 bases). Germline loops: CDR1 MDHEN, CDR2 SYDVKM. V was shortened by 6 bases and J by 8 bases, with 14 bases between the two germline ends. This CDR3 has 13 amino acids.

The sample holds many counts of this clonotype. This sequence joins TRBV6-5 and TRBJ2-2; 8 nucleotides line up with TRBD1. CDR1 and CDR2 from the germline V gene are MNHEY and SVGAGI. CDR3 length equals 14 residues. V shed 6 bases, J shed 1 base, and the junction held 1 base outside the gene matches. CDR3 sequence (DNA): TGTGCCAGCAGGACAGGGGTGAACACCGGGGAGCTGTTTTTT. Its translation: CASRTGVNTGELFF.

This clonotype is classed as medium-sized. The chain links TRBV20-1 to TRBJ1-4; D is ambiguous. The CDR3 totals 11 residues. The V gene's germline CDR1 is DFQATT and CDR2 SNEGSKA (reference sequence). V lost 3 bases and J 4 bases, leaving 3 bases between the germline ends. This CDR3 reads CSASGNEKLFF. The CDR3 DNA is TGCAGTGCTAGCGGTAATGAAAAACTGTTTTTT.

This clonotype was seen ten or more times. The chain carries TRBV20-1 and TRBJ1-2, with 8 bases that match TRBD1. V lost 5 bases and J lost 6; bases outside the gene matches: 14. Germline CDR1 is DFQATT and CDR2 is SNEGSKA (reference sequence). This CDR3 has 15 residues. CDR3 in DNA: TGCAGTGCTGGTGAACCTCGGACAGGGAAGGATGGCTACACCTTC. Translating gives CSAGEPRTGKDGYTF.

This clonotype has a count of ten or more. This sequence joins TRBV5-1 and TRBJ2-7, with 7 positions matching TRBD1. With 4 bases clipped from V and 1 base from J, the junction kept 14 bases outside the gene matches. In germline, CDR1 is SGHRS, CDR2 YFSETQ. The CDR3 runs to 17 residues. CDR3 nucleotides: TGCGCCAGCAGCCACAACCCCGACAGGGCCCGTTCCTACGAGCAGTACTTC. This gives the protein CASSHNPDRARSYEQYF. Based on the CDR3 plus reference TRBV5-1 and TRBJ2-7, the full variable domain is KAGVTQTPRYLIKTRGQQVTLSCSPISGHRSVSWYQQTPGQGLQFLFEYFSETQRNKGNFPGRFSGRQFSNSRSEMNVSTLELGDSALYLCASSHNPDRARSYEQYFGPGTRLTVT.

The chain links TRBV20-1 to TRBJ1-1, with a possible D match to TRBD1 (6 bases). The CDR3 has 13 amino acids. V was clipped by 3 bases and J by 3 bases, with 11 bases between them. Germline CDR1 is DFQATT and CDR2 is SNEGSKA (reference sequence). Here the CDR3 DNA reads TGCAGTGCTAGTGAGGGGGTGGACACTGAAGCTTTCTTT. Translating it yields CSASEGVDTEAFF.

The chain joins TRBV2 to TRBJ2-1; a weak D match, TRBD2 (5 bases). Germline V gives CDR1 SNHLY, CDR2 FYNNEI. CDR3 size: 12 residues. Trimming pared 4 bases from V and 7 bases from J, leaving 8 bases between. The CDR3 nucleotides read TGTGCCAGCAGTGGACTATTGAATGAGCAGTTCTTC. Translation: CASSGLLNEQFF.

Ten or more counts support this clonotype. This chain's CDR3 is CASSPPDRGYNEQFF. The CDR3, as DNA: TGTGCCAGCTCACCACCCGACAGGGGATACAATGAGCAGTTCTTC. This rearrangement joins TRBV18 to TRBJ2-1; 8 positions match TRBD1. The CDR3 is made up of 15 amino acids. From germline, CDR1 is KGHSH and CDR2 LQKENI. With 0 bases clipped from V and 4 bases from J, the junction kept 2 bases outside the gene matches.